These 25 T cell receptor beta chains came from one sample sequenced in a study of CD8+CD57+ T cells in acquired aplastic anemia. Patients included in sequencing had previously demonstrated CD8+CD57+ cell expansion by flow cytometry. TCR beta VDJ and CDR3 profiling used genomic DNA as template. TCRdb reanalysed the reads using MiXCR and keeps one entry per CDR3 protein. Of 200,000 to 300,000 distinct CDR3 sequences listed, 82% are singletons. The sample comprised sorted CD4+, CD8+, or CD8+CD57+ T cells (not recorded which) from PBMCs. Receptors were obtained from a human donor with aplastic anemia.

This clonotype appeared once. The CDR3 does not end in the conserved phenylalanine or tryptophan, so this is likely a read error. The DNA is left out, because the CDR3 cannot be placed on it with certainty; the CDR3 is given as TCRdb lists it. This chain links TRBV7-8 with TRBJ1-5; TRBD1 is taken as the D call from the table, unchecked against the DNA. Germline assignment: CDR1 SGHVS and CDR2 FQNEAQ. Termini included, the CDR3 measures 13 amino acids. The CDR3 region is CASSFNPDGPALS.

This CDR3 is CSVTPHGPQETQYF. CDR3 DNA: TGCAGCGTTACGCCCCACGGTCCGCAAGAGACCCAGTACTTC. V gene TRBV29-1 combines with J gene TRBJ2-1, with D hard to call. The J call may be in error: the DNA end matches TRBJ2-5 better. Germline CDR1 is SQVTM and CDR2 is ANQGSEA. The CDR3 length is 14 residues.

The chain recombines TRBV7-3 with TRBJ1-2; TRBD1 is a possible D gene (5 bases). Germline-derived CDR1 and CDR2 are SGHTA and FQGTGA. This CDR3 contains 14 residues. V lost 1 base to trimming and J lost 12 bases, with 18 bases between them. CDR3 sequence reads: CASSLMGGTGCDTF. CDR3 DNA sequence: TGTGCCAGCAGCTTAATGGGCGGGACGGGTTGCGACACCTTC.

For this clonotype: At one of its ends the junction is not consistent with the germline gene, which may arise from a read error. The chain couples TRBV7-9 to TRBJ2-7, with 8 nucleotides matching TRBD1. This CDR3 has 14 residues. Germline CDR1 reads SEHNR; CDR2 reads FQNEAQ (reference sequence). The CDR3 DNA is TGTGCCAGCAGCTACGCGGGGACAGGCTACGAGCAGTATTTC. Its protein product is CASSYAGTGYEQYF.

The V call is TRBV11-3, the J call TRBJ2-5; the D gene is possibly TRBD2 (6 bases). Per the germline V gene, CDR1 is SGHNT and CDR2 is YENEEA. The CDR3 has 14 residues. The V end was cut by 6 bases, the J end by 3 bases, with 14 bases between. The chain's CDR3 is CASSLASAKETQYF. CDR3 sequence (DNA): TGTGCCAGCAGTCTAGCTAGCGCAAAAGAGACCCAGTACTTC.

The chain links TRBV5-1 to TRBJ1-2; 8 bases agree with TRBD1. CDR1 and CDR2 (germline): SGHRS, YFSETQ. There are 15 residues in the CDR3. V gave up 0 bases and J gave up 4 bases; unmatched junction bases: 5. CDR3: CASSLAGTGLYGYTF. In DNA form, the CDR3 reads TGCGCCAGCAGCTTGGCTGGGACAGGACTCTATGGCTACACCTTC. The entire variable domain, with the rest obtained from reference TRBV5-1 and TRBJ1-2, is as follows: KAGVTQTPRYLIKTRGQQVTLSCSPISGHRSVSWYQQTPGQGLQFLFEYFSETQRNKGNFPGRFSGRQFSNSRSEMNVSTLELGDSALYLCASSLAGTGLYGYTFGSGTRLTVV.

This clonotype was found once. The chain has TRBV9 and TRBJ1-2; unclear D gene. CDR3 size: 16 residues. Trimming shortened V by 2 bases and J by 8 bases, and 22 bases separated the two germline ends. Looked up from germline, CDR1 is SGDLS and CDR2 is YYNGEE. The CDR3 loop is CASSVDARSGAGGYTF. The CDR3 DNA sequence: TGTGCCAGCAGCGTGGACGCACGAAGCGGCGCTGGGGGCTACACCTTC.

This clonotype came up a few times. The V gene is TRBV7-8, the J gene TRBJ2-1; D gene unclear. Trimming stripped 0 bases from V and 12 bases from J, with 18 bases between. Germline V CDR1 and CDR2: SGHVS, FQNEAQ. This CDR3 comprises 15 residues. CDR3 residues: CASSLAGGPDTRQFF. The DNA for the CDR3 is TGTGCCAGCAGCTTAGCTGGCGGACCCGATACGCGGCAGTTCTTC.

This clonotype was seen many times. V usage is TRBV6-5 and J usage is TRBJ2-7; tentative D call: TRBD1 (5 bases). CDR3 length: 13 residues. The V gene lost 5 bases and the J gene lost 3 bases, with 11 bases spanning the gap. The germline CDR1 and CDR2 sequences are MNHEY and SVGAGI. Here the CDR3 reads CASSDWGNYEQYF. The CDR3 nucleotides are TGTGCCAGCAGTGACTGGGGCAACTACGAGCAGTACTTC.

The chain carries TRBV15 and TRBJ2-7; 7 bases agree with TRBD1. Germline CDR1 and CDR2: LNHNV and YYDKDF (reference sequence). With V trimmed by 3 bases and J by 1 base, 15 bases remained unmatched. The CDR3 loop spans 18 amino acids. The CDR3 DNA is TGTGCCACCAGCAGTCGTCCAGACGGGACAGCCCTTTCCTACGAGCAGTACGTC. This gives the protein CATSSRPDGTALSYEQYV.

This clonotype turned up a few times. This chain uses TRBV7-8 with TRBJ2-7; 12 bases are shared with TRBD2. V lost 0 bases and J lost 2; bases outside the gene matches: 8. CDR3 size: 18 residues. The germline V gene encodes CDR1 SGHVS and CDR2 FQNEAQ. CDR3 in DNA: TGTGCCAGCAGCTTAGCCCCCAGTACTAGCGGGGGGCCCTACGAGCAGTACTTC. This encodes CASSLAPSTSGGPYEQYF.

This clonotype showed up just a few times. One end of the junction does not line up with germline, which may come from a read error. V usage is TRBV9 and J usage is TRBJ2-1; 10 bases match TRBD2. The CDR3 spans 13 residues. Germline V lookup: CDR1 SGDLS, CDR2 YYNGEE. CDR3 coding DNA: TGTGCCAGCAGCGTCGGACTAGCGGACACAGATACGTTC. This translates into CASSVGLADTDTF.

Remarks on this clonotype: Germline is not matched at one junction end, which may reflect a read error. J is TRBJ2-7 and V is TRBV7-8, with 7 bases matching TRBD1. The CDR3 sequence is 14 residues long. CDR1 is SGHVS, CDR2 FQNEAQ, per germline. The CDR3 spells CATSLGGLAYAQYF. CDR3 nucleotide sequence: TGTGCCACCAGCTTAGGGGGCCTAGCCTATGCGCAGTATTTC.

CDR3 sequence (DNA): TGTGCCAGCAGCTTACGGGGGCCGGGGGGGAGCGATGAGCAGTTCTTC. Translating it yields CASSLRGPGGSDEQFF. The J gene is TRBJ2-1, the V gene TRBV13, with TRBD2 identical over 8 bases. Germline V gives CDR1 PRHDT, CDR2 FYEKMQ (reference sequence). Trimming at V came to 2 bases and at J to 8 bases, leaving 11 bases not matched to a gene. The CDR3 runs to 16 residues.

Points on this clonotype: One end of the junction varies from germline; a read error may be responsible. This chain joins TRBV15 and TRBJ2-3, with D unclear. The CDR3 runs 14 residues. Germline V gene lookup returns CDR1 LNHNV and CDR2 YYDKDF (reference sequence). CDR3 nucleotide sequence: TGTGCCAGCAGCATGGCCTCCAGTCACGATACGCAGTACTTT. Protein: CASSMASSHDTQYF.

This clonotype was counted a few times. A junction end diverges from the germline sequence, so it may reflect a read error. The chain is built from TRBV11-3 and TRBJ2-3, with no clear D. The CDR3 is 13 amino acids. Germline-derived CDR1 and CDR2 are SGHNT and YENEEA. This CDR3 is CASGLDRTDTQYF. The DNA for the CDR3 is TGTGCCAGCGGCTTAGATCGCACAGATACGCAGTATTTT.

The CDR3, as DNA: TGTGCCAGCAGCTTTCCGAGAGGCCGCGATACGCAGGAGCAGTTCTTC. Translation: CASSFPRGRDTQEQFF. The chain couples TRBV7-9 to TRBJ2-1; D is undetermined. The V end was cut by 3 bases, the J end by 10 bases, with 22 bases between. The CDR3 is 16 residues long. The germline CDR1 and CDR2 sequences are SEHNR and FQNEAQ (reference sequence).

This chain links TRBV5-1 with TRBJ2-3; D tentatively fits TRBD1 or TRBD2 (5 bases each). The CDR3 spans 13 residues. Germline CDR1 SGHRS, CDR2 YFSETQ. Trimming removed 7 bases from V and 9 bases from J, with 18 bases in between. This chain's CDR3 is CASGDGQGETQYF. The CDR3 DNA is TGCGCCAGCGGGGACGGGCAGGGAGAAACGCAGTATTTT.

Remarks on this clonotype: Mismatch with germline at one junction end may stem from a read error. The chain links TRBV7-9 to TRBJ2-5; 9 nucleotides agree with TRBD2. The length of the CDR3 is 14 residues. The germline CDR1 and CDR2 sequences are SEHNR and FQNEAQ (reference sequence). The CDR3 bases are TGTGCCAGCAGCTTAGGCGGGGGGGGAGAGAACGAGCAGTTC. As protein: CASSLGGGGENEQF.

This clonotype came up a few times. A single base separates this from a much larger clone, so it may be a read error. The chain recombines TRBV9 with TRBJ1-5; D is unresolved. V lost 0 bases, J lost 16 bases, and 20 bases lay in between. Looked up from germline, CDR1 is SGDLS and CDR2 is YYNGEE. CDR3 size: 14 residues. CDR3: CASSVAVSRNQPHF. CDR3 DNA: TGTGCCAGCAGCGTAGCGGTCTCGAGAAATCAGCCCCATTTT.

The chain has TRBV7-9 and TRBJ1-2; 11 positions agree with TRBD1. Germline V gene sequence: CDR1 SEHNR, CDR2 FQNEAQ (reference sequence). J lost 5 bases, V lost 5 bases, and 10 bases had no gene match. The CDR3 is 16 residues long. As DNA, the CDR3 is TGTGCCAGCAGCCTTAACCGGGACAGGGGGATGTATGGCTACACCTTC. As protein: CASSLNRDRGMYGYTF.

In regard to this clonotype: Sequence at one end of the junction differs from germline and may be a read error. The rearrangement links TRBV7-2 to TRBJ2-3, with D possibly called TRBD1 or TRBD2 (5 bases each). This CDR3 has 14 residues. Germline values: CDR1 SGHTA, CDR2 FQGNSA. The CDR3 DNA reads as TGTGCCAGCAGCTGGTGCCGGGGCACAAACTATGGCTACTTT. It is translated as CASSWCRGTNYGYF.

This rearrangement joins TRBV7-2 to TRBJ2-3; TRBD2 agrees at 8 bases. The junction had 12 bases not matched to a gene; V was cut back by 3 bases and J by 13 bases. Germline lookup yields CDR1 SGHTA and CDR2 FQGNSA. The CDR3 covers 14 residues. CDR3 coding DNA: TGTGCCAGCAGCTTTGCGGGGGGTCCCGTTAGGGAGTATTTT. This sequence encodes CASSFAGGPVREYF.

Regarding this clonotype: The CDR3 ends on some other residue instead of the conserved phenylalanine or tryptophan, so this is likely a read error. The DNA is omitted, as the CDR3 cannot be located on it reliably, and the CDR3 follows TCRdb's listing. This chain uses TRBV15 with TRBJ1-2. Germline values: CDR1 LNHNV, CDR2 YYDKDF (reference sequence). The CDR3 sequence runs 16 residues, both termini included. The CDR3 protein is CASSSRSRGEAHCYTS.

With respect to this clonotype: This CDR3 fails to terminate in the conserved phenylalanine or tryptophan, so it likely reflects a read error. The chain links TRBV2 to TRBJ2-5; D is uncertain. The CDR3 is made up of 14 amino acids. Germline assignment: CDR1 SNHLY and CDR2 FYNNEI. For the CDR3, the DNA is TGTGCCACCAGTGATGGCGGCGTGCATGAGACGCAGTACTTG. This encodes CATSDGGVHETQYL.